The 8 T cell receptor beta chains below were found in one sample sequenced in a study of T-cell reconstitution after alpha-beta-depleted transplantation in children. Researchers prepared the TCRbeta library using unique molecular identifiers, the study reports. One entry per CDR3 protein results from TCRdb running MiXCR on the PCR reads. The sample consists of nearly 400,000 distinct CDR3 sequences, about a fifth of them appearing once. Sequenced material: PBMCs from the stem cell graft donor, taken from the stem cell graft. The source is a human donor who donated a stem cell graft to a child with acute myeloid leukemia.

This clonotype was detected ten times or more. The chain links TRBV9 to TRBJ2-2; unclear D gene. The germline CDR1 and CDR2 sequences are SGDLS and YYNGEE. Trimming left V 0 bases short and J 5 bases short, with 5 bases between. The CDR3 is 13 amino acids. Written as DNA, the CDR3 is TGTGCCAGCAGCGTAGAAGGGACCGGGGAGCTGTTTTTT. It encodes CASSVEGTGELFF.

The sample holds many counts of this clonotype. V is TRBV20-1 and J is TRBJ2-1, with 9 positions matching TRBD2. V shed 0 bases and J 7 bases; nucleotides not matched to a gene: 10. Germline V gene lookup returns CDR1 DFQATT and CDR2 SNEGSKA (reference sequence). The CDR3 has 16 amino acids. The CDR3 DNA sequence: TGCAGTGCTAGAGATGGTTCTAGCGGGAAGGGGAATGAGCAGTTCTTC. Residues: CSARDGSSGKGNEQFF.

The gene calls are TRBV13 and TRBJ2-7; 8 positions agree with TRBD2. The CDR3 contains 16 residues. J lost 1 base, V lost 0 bases, and 5 bases had no gene match. Germline-derived CDR1 and CDR2 are PRHDT and FYEKMQ (reference sequence). In DNA, the CDR3 is TGTGCCAGCAGCTTAGGCCAAGCGGGAGAGTCCTACGAGCAGTACTTC. Translation: CASSLGQAGESYEQYF.

Concerning this clonotype itself: With a much larger clone just one base away, this may be a read error. This chain joins TRBV4-2 and TRBJ1-1, with 8 bases lining up with TRBD1. V shed 4 bases, J shed 5 bases, and the junction held 6 bases outside the gene matches. The V gene's germline CDR1 is LGHNA and CDR2 YNFKEQ. The CDR3 has 14 residues. The CDR3 loop is CASSPRQGMTEAFF. In nucleotides, the CDR3 is TGTGCCAGCAGCCCCCGACAGGGGATGACTGAAGCTTTCTTT.

This clonotype was seen at least ten times. This sequence joins TRBV15 and TRBJ2-3, with 11 bases fitting TRBD2. Germline-derived CDR1 and CDR2 are LNHNV and YYDKDF (reference sequence). V lost 5 bases to trimming and J lost 1 base; unmatched junction nucleotides: 5. This CDR3 contains 16 residues. CDR3 in DNA: TGTGCCACCAGCGATCTAGCGGGAGGAGGCACAGATACGCAGTATTTT. Its translation is CATSDLAGGGTDTQYF.

There are a few counts of this clonotype. The chain employs TRBV12-3 or TRBV12-4 and TRBJ1-5, with a weak D call TRBD1 (6 bases). This CDR3 has 15 residues. Trimming cost V 2 bases and J 5 bases, with 13 bases left between them. This chain's CDR3 is CASSLRQGRDQPQHF. CDR3 DNA sequence: TGTGCCAGCAGTTTAAGGCAGGGGAGGGATCAGCCCCAGCATTTT.

The CDR3 loop is CASSSDRDYNEQFF. DNA of the CDR3: TGTGCCAGCAGCTCGGACAGGGACTACAATGAGCAGTTCTTC. The genes are TRBV7-9 and TRBJ2-1; 8 nucleotides agree with TRBD1. J lost 3 bases, V lost 4 bases, and 2 bases had no gene match. Germline V gene lookup returns CDR1 SEHNR and CDR2 FQNEAQ (reference sequence). The CDR3 loop spans 14 amino acids.

This clonotype has ten or more counts. CDR3: CASSIKREGSTDTQYF. DNA for the CDR3: TGTGCCAGCAGCATTAAACGGGAGGGAAGCACAGATACGCAGTATTTT. The chain couples TRBV21-1 to TRBJ2-3; the D call TRBD2 from the table was never checked on the DNA. TRBV21-1 constitutes a pseudogene. The CDR3 totals 16 residues.